These T cell receptor beta chains were read from a single sample in a study of T cells in Graves' hyperthyroidism and ophthalmopathy. TCRdb fed the multiplex PCR reads into MiXCR, producing one record per CDR3 protein. The table lists approximately 520,000 distinct CDR3 sequences, approximately 25% of them singletons. Sequencing input: blood. The receptors originated from a woman in her twenties or thirties with Graves' ophthalmopathy. CDR3s include the opening cysteine and the closing phenylalanine or tryptophan. A D gene is named only where the DNA matches it firmly. Clone size appears in some rows only: once, few, many, or a class for an expanded clone.

abundance,v_gene,j_gene,d_gene,CDR3aa,CDR3nt
many,TRBV15,TRBJ2-5,.,CATSRDARGGETQYF,TGTGCCACCAGCAGAGATGCCAGGGGAGGGGAGACCCAGTACTTC
many,TRBV6-5,TRBJ2-6,TRBD1,CASSRQGAGANVLTF,TGTGCCAGCAGTAGACAGGGTGCGGGGGCCAACGTCCTGACTTTC
.,TRBV28,TRBJ1-2,TRBD1,CASSLGQGGTF,TGTGCCAGCAGTTTAGGACAGGGGGGCACCTTC
many,TRBV6-1,TRBJ2-2,TRBD1,CASSEYVQGAGELFF,TGTGCCAGCAGTGAATACGTTCAGGGGGCCGGGGAGCTGTTTTTT
few,TRBV15,TRBJ1-1,TRBD1,CATSRARRQGLTEAFF,TGTGCCACCAGCAGAGCCCGACGACAGGGTCTGACTGAAGCTTTCTTT
many,TRBV20-1,TRBJ2-5,TRBD2,CSARDIGGGFETQYF,TGCAGTGCTAGAGATATTGGCGGGGGGTTCGAGACCCAGTACTTC
many,TRBV11-1,TRBJ1-5,.,CASSLGSGFNQPQHF,TGTGCCAGCAGCTTGGGATCAGGGTTTAATCAGCCCCAGCATTTT
.,TRBV6-1,TRBJ1-1,.,CASDPKGGTEAFF,TGTGCCAGCGATCCTAAGGGCGGCACTGAAGCTTTCTTT
few,TRBV30,TRBJ1-1,.,CAWSGTTEAFF,TGTGCCTGGAGTGGGACCACTGAAGCTTTCTTT
many,TRBV6-1,TRBJ1-5,TRBD1,CASSVGTGVGQPQHF,TGTGCCAGCAGTGTCGGGACAGGGGTAGGTCAGCCCCAGCATTTT
.,TRBV3-1,TRBJ2-7,TRBD1,CASSHADRANEQYF,TGTGCCAGCAGCCATGCAGACAGGGCCAACGAGCAGTACTTC
many,TRBV7-8,TRBJ1-5,.,CASSLGRVDQPQHF,TGTGCCAGCAGCTTAGGACGAGTTGATCAGCCCCAGCATTTT
.,TRBV4-1,TRBJ1-6,.,CASSQDHRTGASYNSPLHF,TGCGCCAGCAGCCAAGATCACAGAACCGGGGCCTCCTATAATTCACCCCTCCACTTT
few,TRBV25-1,TRBJ2-7,.,CASRSWTGWDEQYF,TGTGCCAGCAGGAGCTGGACCGGCTGGGACGAGCAGTACTTC
.,TRBV20-1,TRBJ2-7,.,CSARLAGGQEQYF,TGCAGTGCTAGGCTAGCAGGAGGTCAGGAGCAGTACTTC
many,TRBV5-6,TRBJ1-5,.,CASSRPSQPQHF,TGTGCCAGCAGCCGGCCGAGTCAGCCCCAGCATTTT
many,TRBV2,TRBJ1-3,.,CASTGTPSGNTIYF,TGTGCCAGCACTGGGACACCCTCTGGAAACACCATATATTTT
.,TRBV6-2/TRBV6-3,TRBJ1-1,.,CASSLSLADMNTEAFF,TGTGCCAGCAGTCTATCCCTTGCTGATATGAACACTGAAGCTTTCTTT
many,TRBV5-1,TRBJ2-5,.,CASSTTLQETQYF,TGCGCCAGCAGCACGACACTCCAAGAGACCCAGTACTTC
many,TRBV7-8,TRBJ2-5,TRBD2,CASSPFRTSGETQYF,TGTGCCAGCAGCCCTTTCCGGACTAGCGGGGAGACCCAGTACTTC
many,TRBV7-2,TRBJ2-7,.,CASSLTGGDLYEQYF,TGTGCCAGCAGTCTTACAGGGGGGGACCTCTACGAGCAGTACTTC
.,TRBV7-9,TRBJ2-5,.,CASSLPVRSETQYF,TGTGCCAGCAGCCTTCCTGTTAGGTCGGAGACCCAGTACTTC
few,TRBV12-3/TRBV12-4,TRBJ1-5,.,CASSFVQAPNQPQHF,TGTGCCAGCAGTTTCGTACAGGCCCCCAATCAGCCCCAGCATTTT
many,TRBV12-3/TRBV12-4,TRBJ1-2,.,CASSLITENYGYTF,TGTGCCAGCAGTTTAATTACAGAAAACTATGGCTACACCTTC
many,TRBV6-5,TRBJ2-5,.,CASSYGGGWETQYF,TGTGCCAGCAGTTATGGCGGGGGCTGGGAGACCCAGTACTTC
many,TRBV2,TRBJ2-7,.,CASRTPSSWEQYF,TGTGCCAGCCGCACTCCTAGCTCATGGGAGCAGTACTTC
many,TRBV12-3/TRBV12-4,TRBJ1-5,TRBD1,CASSRQGVNQPQHF,TGTGCCAGCAGCAGACAGGGGGTCAATCAGCCCCAGCATTTT